A single sample gave rise to the 22 T cell receptor beta chains below, sequenced in a study of beta chain features in type 1 diabetes. What was sequenced were expressed TCRB transcripts, since all of the isolated RNA had been reverse transcribed. The repertoire was sequenced with immunoSEQ multiplex PCR; TCRdb's copy has only in-frame clones and lacks some. The sample consists of a few hundred thousand clones, 11% of them appearing once. The specimen sequenced was naive CD4+ T cells from blood. The receptor set was obtained from a woman aged 25 to 39 in good health.

The chain links TRBV4-2 to TRBJ2-1; 7 nucleotides match TRBD2. Germline V gene sequence: CDR1 LGHNA, CDR2 YNFKEQ. The CDR3 sequence is 14 residues long. J gave up 4 bases and V 3 bases, and 3 bases lay outside the gene matches. CDR3 sequence reads: CASSQGEGYNEQFF. In DNA, the CDR3 is TGTGCCAGCAGCCAGGGGGAGGGATACAATGAGCAGTTCTTC.

The chain employs TRBV4-3 and TRBJ2-3, with 7 bases identical to TRBD1. The V gene's germline CDR1 is LGHNA and CDR2 YSLEER. The CDR3 has 13 amino acids. With 3 bases clipped from V and 5 bases from J, the junction kept 2 bases outside the gene matches. The CDR3 loop is CASSHRQGDTQYF. CDR3 coding DNA: TGCGCCAGCAGCCACAGACAGGGAGATACGCAGTATTTT.

This clone was detected only a few times. This chain connects TRBV7-9 to TRBJ2-7; D might be TRBD1 (6 bases). CDR1 is SEHNR and CDR2 is FQNEAQ in the germline V gene (reference sequence). V was trimmed by 5 bases and J by 3 bases, leaving 14 bases between them. The CDR3 is made up of 14 amino acids. The CDR3 sequence is CASSNLGTNYEQYF. In nucleotides, the CDR3 is TGTGCCAGCAGCAACCTCGGGACAAACTACGAGCAGTACTTC.

This rearrangement joins TRBV11-2 to TRBJ2-3; tentatively, D is TRBD2 (5 bases). Deletions cut 4 bases from V and 11 bases from J, with 13 bases between. This CDR3 comprises 12 residues. Germline-derived CDR1 and CDR2 are SGHAT and FQNNGV. The CDR3 reads CASSSSRDVQYF. CDR3 DNA: TGTGCCAGCAGCTCCTCGAGGGATGTGCAGTATTTT.

The CDR3 DNA follows: TGTGCCAGCAGCTTAGTTCCTAGCGGCATCTACGAGCAGTACTTC. It codes for CASSLVPSGIYEQYF. The chain has TRBV7-2 and TRBJ2-7; TRBD2 aligns across 7 bases. Per the germline V gene, CDR1 is SGHTA and CDR2 is FQGNSA. The trim removed 1 base at V and 3 bases at J, leaving 6 bases unmatched. CDR3 length: 15 amino acids.

This clone was seen only a few times. The gene calls are TRBV30 and TRBJ2-7, with 11 bases that match TRBD2. Germline CDR1 is GTSNPN and CDR2 is SVGIG (reference sequence). V lost 3 bases and J lost 2; bases outside the gene matches: 15. The CDR3 sequence is 18 residues long. DNA of the CDR3: TGTGCCTGGAGCGACCGTGAGACTAGCGGGAAAGGGACCTACGAGCAGTACTTC. Its protein is CAWSDRETSGKGTYEQYF.

This clone was seen only a few times. This chain joins TRBV28 and TRBJ2-7; TRBD2 aligns across 7 bases. V was clipped by 6 bases and J by 1 base; unmatched bases: 18. The CDR3 consists of 18 residues. Germline V gene sequence: CDR1 MDHEN, CDR2 SYDVKM. The CDR3 nucleotides are TGTGCCAGCAGCGAAATAATCCACAGCGGGATAGGGTCCTACGAGCAGTACTTC. Translated, it gives CASSEIIHSGIGSYEQYF.

Only a few counts were recorded for this clone. The chain is built from TRBV6-5 and TRBJ2-1, with D unresolved. V was clipped by 11 bases and J by 4 bases, with 12 bases between them. The length of the CDR3 is 12 residues. The germline CDR1 and CDR2 sequences are MNHEY and SVGAGI. The CDR3 is CALTTPYNEQFF. The CDR3 DNA sequence: TGTGCCCTAACGACACCGTACAATGAGCAGTTCTTC.

This chain joins TRBV7-2 and TRBJ1-1; tentative D call: TRBD1 (5 bases). The CDR3 contains 17 residues. Germline V gives CDR1 SGHTA, CDR2 FQGNSA. Trimming left V 4 bases short and J 5 bases short, with 23 bases between. CDR3 sequence (DNA): TGTGCCAGCAGCTCCTTCCGGGACTCCCGAGGGGAGACTGAAGCTTTCTTT. Amino acid sequence: CASSSFRDSRGETEAFF. Full variable domain (remainder filled in from reference TRBV7-2 and TRBJ1-1): GAGVSQSPSNKVTEKGKDVELRCDPISGHTALYWYRQSLGQGLEFLIYFQGNSAPDKSGLPSDRFSAERTGGSVSTLTIQRTQQEDSAVYLCASSSFRDSRGETEAFFGQGTRLTVV.

This clone has only a few counts. Distinct nucleotide sequences in the sample also encode this CDR3. The chain employs TRBV11-2 and TRBJ2-1; D remains unclear. This CDR3 region has 11 residues. Trimming removed 5 bases from V and 4 bases from J, with 3 bases in between. Germline V gene sequence: CDR1 SGHAT, CDR2 FQNNGV. CDR3 amino acids: CASSPYNEQFF. The CDR3, as DNA: TGTGCCAGCAGCCCGTACAATGAGCAGTTCTTC.

This clone came up a few times. The rearrangement uses TRBV6-4 and TRBJ2-1; 7 bases match TRBD1. From germline, CDR1 is MRHNA and CDR2 SNTAGT. The CDR3 covers 15 residues. Trimming removed 6 bases from V and 0 bases from J; junction bases left unmatched: 5. The CDR3 region is CASSADRSSYNEQFF. CDR3 DNA sequence: TGTGCCAGCAGCGCGGACAGGAGCTCCTACAATGAGCAGTTCTTC.

This clone was found a few times. The genes are TRBV19 and TRBJ1-1, with D tentatively TRBD1 (5 bases). V lost 5 bases, J lost 3 bases, and 19 bases lay in between. Per germline, CDR1 LNHDA and CDR2 SQIVND (reference sequence). The CDR3 is made up of 16 amino acids. The CDR3 DNA reads TGTGCCAGTAGTCGGACACCGGTTCGGTTGGACACTGAAGCTTTCTTT. Residues: CASSRTPVRLDTEAFF.

V is TRBV11-2 and J is TRBJ2-1, with 12 bases lining up with TRBD2. The CDR3 has 14 amino acids. CDR1 and CDR2 (germline): SGHAT, FQNNGV. V lost 8 bases and J lost 8; bases outside the gene matches: 7. The CDR3 nucleotides read TGTGCCAGCCTCTGGACTAGCGGGAAAGATGAGCAGTTCTTC. Amino acid sequence: CASLWTSGKDEQFF.

This clone showed up just a few times. V usage is TRBV5-6 and J usage is TRBJ2-1, with TRBD2 identical over 13 bases. Germline CDR1 SGHDT, CDR2 YYEEEE. With 1 base clipped from V and 4 bases from J, the junction kept 2 bases outside the gene matches. The CDR3 totals 16 residues. The DNA for the CDR3 is TGTGCCAGCAGCTTGAAACTAGCGGGAGGGTACAATGAGCAGTTCTTC. Its protein product is CASSLKLAGGYNEQFF.

Comments on this clone: This sample also contains other DNA sequences that code for the same CDR3. The rearrangement joins TRBV9 to TRBJ2-1; 7 nucleotides line up with TRBD2. The CDR3 spans 15 residues. CDR1 is SGDLS and CDR2 is YYNGEE in the germline V gene. V shed 0 bases, J shed 2 bases, and the junction held 2 bases outside the gene matches. The CDR3 sequence is CASSVDSGTYNEQFF. CDR3 nucleotides: TGTGCCAGCAGCGTAGACAGCGGGACCTACAATGAGCAGTTCTTC.

This clone came up a few times. One end of the junction is discordant with germline, which a read error may explain. This chain uses TRBV9 with TRBJ2-4; D is possibly TRBD2 (6 bases). This CDR3 spans 15 amino acids. Germline V gives CDR1 SGDLS, CDR2 YYNGEE. CDR3 region: CASSVAPGDAETKFF. The CDR3 DNA reads TGTGCCAGCAGCGTAGCCCCGGGGGATGCGGAGACAAAATTCTTC.

The table lists this clone with a few counts. The V and J genes are TRBV28 and TRBJ1-2, with TRBD1 matching over 11 bases. V lost 5 bases and J lost 8; bases outside the gene matches: 7. The CDR3 runs 14 residues. CDR1 and CDR2 (germline): MDHEN, SYDVKM. CDR3 protein: CASSPGQGVYGYTF. The CDR3 nucleotides are TGTGCCAGCAGTCCGGGACAGGGGGTTTACGGCTACACCTTC.

Details on this clone: Compared with germline, one end of the junction differs, possibly owing to a read error. The V and J genes are TRBV28 and TRBJ2-6; 7 bases align to TRBD1. Germline V gives CDR1 MDHEN, CDR2 SYDVKM. This CDR3 region has 12 residues. CDR3 nucleotides: TGTGCCACGTCCTTGGAGACAGGGCCCCCTCCTTTC. Translating gives CATSLETGPPPF.

This clone was counted a few times. For the CDR3, the DNA is TGCAGCGTGGCCGGGACATTCTACGAGCAGTACTTC. Translation gives CSVAGTFYEQYF. The chain uses TRBV29-1 and TRBJ2-7; TRBD1 might be the D (6 bases). Trimming shortened V by 6 bases and J by 3 bases, and 12 bases separated the two germline ends. CDR1 and CDR2 from the germline V gene are SQVTM and ANQGSEA. CDR3 length: 12 amino acids.

The sample holds a few counts of this clone. This chain connects TRBV30 to TRBJ1-5; maybe TRBD1 (5 bases). The V gene's germline CDR1 is GTSNPN and CDR2 SVGIG (reference sequence). Trimming took 1 base from V and 4 from J, leaving 11 bases between them. The CDR3 covers 14 residues. The CDR3 DNA reads TGTGCCTGGAGTGCTGGGAGGGGAAATCAGCCCCAGCATTTT. This encodes CAWSAGRGNQPQHF.

CDR3 amino acids: CSVGLAGGRYNEQFF. The CDR3 DNA reads TGCAGCGTCGGACTAGCGGGAGGACGGTACAATGAGCAGTTCTTC. The V call is TRBV29-1, the J call TRBJ2-1; 14 bases match TRBD2. Looked up from germline, CDR1 is SQVTM and CDR2 is ANQGSEA. J gave up 4 bases and V 6 bases, and 5 bases lay outside the gene matches. This CDR3 spans 15 amino acids.

This clone has a handful of counts. The rearrangement uses TRBV28 and TRBJ1-2; D is ambiguous. The CDR3 has 14 amino acids. Germline loops: CDR1 MDHEN, CDR2 SYDVKM. The V gene lost 7 bases and the J gene lost 2 bases, with 14 bases spanning the gap. The CDR3 nucleotides read TGTGCCAGCACCATGGGAGGGAGCAACTATGGCTACACCTTC. This gives the protein CASTMGGSNYGYTF.